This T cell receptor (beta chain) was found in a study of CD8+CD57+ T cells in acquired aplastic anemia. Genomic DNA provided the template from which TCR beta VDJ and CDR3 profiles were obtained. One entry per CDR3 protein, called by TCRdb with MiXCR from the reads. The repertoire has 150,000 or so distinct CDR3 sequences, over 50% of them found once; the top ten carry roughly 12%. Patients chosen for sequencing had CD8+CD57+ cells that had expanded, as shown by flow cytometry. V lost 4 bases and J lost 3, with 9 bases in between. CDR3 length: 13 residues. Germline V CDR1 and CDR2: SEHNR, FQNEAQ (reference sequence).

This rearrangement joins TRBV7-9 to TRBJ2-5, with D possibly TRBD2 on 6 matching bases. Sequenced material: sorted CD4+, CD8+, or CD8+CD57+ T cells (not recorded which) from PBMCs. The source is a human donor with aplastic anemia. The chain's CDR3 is CASSYSGEETQYF. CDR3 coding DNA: TGTGCCAGCAGCTATTCGGGGGAAGAGACCCAGTACTTC.